The 22 T cell receptor beta chains listed next were all sequenced from one sample in a study of glioma-infiltrating T cells after dendritic cell vaccination. Using immunoSEQ multiplex PCR, the repertoire was profiled, and TCRdb retains in-frame clones only, with some absent. Of about 92,000 clones in the sample, around 84% were seen once. The material was blood, obtained before dendritic cell vaccination. These receptors originate from a human donor with glioblastoma.

The chain recombines TRBV7-6 with TRBJ2-7, with TRBD1 as a possible D gene (6 bases). Germline V lookup: CDR1 SGHVS, CDR2 FNYEAQ. The ends were cut back, 5 bases at V and 1 base at J, with 21 bases in the middle. CDR3 length: 17 residues. CDR3 bases: TGTGCCAGCAGCCCAGGTGGGGGCAGCACCCAATCCTACGAGCAGTACTTC. It is translated as CASSPGGGSTQSYEQYF.

The J gene is TRBJ1-2, the V gene TRBV7-2, with 11 positions matching TRBD1. This CDR3 contains 14 residues. Germline trimming cut 4 bases from V and 8 bases from J; bases unmatched to any gene: 6. The germline V gene encodes CDR1 SGHTA and CDR2 FQGNSA. The CDR3, as DNA: TGTGCCAGCAGCTCCCGGACAGGGGGCCAGGGCTACACCTTC. Translated: CASSSRTGGQGYTF.

The CDR3 sequence: CAISETADLNTEAFF. The CDR3 DNA is TGTGCCATCAGTGAGACAGCGGACTTGAACACTGAAGCTTTCTTT. The V gene is TRBV10-3, the J gene TRBJ1-1; unclear D gene. Germline V lookup: CDR1 ENHRY, CDR2 SYGVKD. There are 15 residues in the CDR3. Trimming took off 2 bases at V and 0 bases at J, with 10 bases between the two ends.

This sequence joins TRBV5-6 and TRBJ2-2, with 11 bases fitting TRBD1. V lost 3 bases, J lost 5 bases, and 9 bases stayed unmatched. This CDR3 region has 17 residues. The germline V gene encodes CDR1 SGHDT and CDR2 YYEEEE. CDR3 in amino acids: CASSSDWTGGRTGELFF. The CDR3 nucleotides are TGTGCCAGCAGCTCGGATTGGACAGGGGGCAGGACCGGGGAGCTGTTTTTT.

This sequence joins TRBV5-6 and TRBJ1-4; TRBD1 aligns across 9 bases. The CDR3 runs to 16 residues. CDR1 and CDR2 from the germline V gene are SGHDT and YYEEEE. The V segment lost 0 bases and the J segment 7 bases; nucleotides outside the gene matches: 7. The chain's CDR3 is CASSLGAGTGREKLFF. The CDR3 region has the DNA TGTGCCAGCAGCTTGGGGGCCGGGACAGGGCGTGAAAAACTGTTTTTT.

This chain connects TRBV7-3 to TRBJ2-2; D call uncertain. The V gene's germline CDR1 is SGHTA and CDR2 FQGTGA. The V end lost 2 bases, the J end lost 6 bases, and 7 bases lay between the germline ends. This CDR3 is 13 amino acids long. This CDR3 reads CASSLLISGELFF. DNA of the CDR3: TGTGCCAGCAGCTTACTTATCTCCGGGGAGCTGTTTTTT. Complete variable domain (other parts from reference TRBV7-3 and TRBJ2-2): GAGVSQTPSNKVTEKGKYVELRCDPISGHTALYWYRQSLGQGPEFLIYFQGTGAADDSGLPNDRFFAVRPEGSVSTLKIQRTERGDSAVYLCASSLLISGELFFGEGSRLTVL.

CDR3 protein: CSVGSTGTGGIGYTF. The DNA of the CDR3 is TGCAGCGTTGGGAGTACCGGGACAGGGGGCATAGGCTACACCTTC. This chain connects TRBV29-1 to TRBJ1-2, with 12 bases aligning to TRBD1. Germline CDR1 is SQVTM and CDR2 is ANQGSEA. V shed 4 bases and J 8 bases; nucleotides not matched to a gene: 11. The CDR3 is made up of 15 amino acids.

The chain carries TRBV14 and TRBJ2-7, with 11 bases fitting TRBD1. Germline values: CDR1 SGHDN, CDR2 FVKESK. The CDR3 runs 14 residues. Losses at the gene ends were 4 bases for V and 3 bases for J; bases not matched to a gene: 2. The CDR3 here is CASSPGTGGYEQYF. As DNA, the CDR3 is TGTGCCAGCAGCCCCGGGACAGGGGGCTACGAGCAGTACTTC.

The V and J genes are TRBV2 and TRBJ1-2; TRBD1 agrees at 7 bases. The CDR3 loop spans 13 amino acids. The germline V gene encodes CDR1 SNHLY and CDR2 FYNNEI. V was pared by 5 bases and J by 8 bases, with 8 bases of the junction left unmatched. CDR3 nucleotides: TGTGCCAGCAGTCCACAGGGGCAGAGAGGCTACACCTTC. Amino acids: CASSPQGQRGYTF.

The chain carries TRBV5-3 and TRBJ1-6, with 9 bases matching TRBD1. TRBV5-3 is an ORF, and what it does is uncertain. With V trimmed by 5 bases and J by 10 bases, 13 bases remained unmatched. CDR3 size: 16 residues. CDR3 protein: CARSQHTGTGISPLHF. The CDR3 bases are TGTGCCAGAAGTCAACACACCGGGACAGGGATCTCACCCCTCCACTTT.

This chain links TRBV5-6 with TRBJ2-7; 10 bases fit TRBD2. Germline lookup yields CDR1 SGHDT and CDR2 YYEEEE. The length of the CDR3 is 13 residues. The ends lost 4 bases at V and 2 bases at J; junction bases unmatched: 0. The chain's CDR3 is CASSSGGAYEQYF. In nucleotides, the CDR3 is TGTGCCAGCAGCAGCGGGGGGGCCTACGAGCAGTACTTC.

The V call is TRBV10-3, the J call TRBJ2-5; 9 bases are a match to TRBD1. V dropped 6 bases and J dropped 2; count of bases not matched to a gene: 7. The germline V gene has CDR1 ENHRY and CDR2 SYGVKD. The CDR3 is 15 amino acids. CDR3: CAIRTGGGGQETQYF. CDR3 nucleotide sequence: TGTGCCATCAGGACAGGGGGGGGAGGACAAGAGACCCAGTACTTC.

The chain recombines TRBV6-1 with TRBJ2-3; 11 bases line up with TRBD1. The germline V gene encodes CDR1 MNHNS and CDR2 SASEGT. The CDR3 sequence is 14 residues long. Unmatched junction bases numbered 1, after V lost 4 bases and J lost 4 bases. The CDR3 is CASSGTGGADTQYF. The CDR3 DNA follows: TGTGCCAGCAGTGGGACAGGGGGCGCAGATACGCAGTATTTT.

The chain uses TRBV19 and TRBJ2-3, with 8 bases lining up with TRBD1. V lost 1 base to trimming and J lost 0 bases; unmatched junction nucleotides: 3. This CDR3 region has 16 residues. Germline CDR1 is LNHDA and CDR2 is SQIVND (reference sequence). The CDR3 bases are TGTGCCAGTAGTATAGGCAGGACAGGGAGCACAGATACGCAGTATTTT. Its protein is CASSIGRTGSTDTQYF.

The rearrangement links TRBV7-6 to TRBJ1-4; D gene ambiguous. With 2 bases removed from V and 0 bases from J, the gap between germline ends came to 4 bases. CDR1 and CDR2 (germline): SGHVS, FNYEAQ. The CDR3 covers 14 residues. The CDR3 loop reads CASSLLATNEKLFF. The CDR3 DNA follows: TGTGCCAGCAGCTTACTTGCAACTAATGAAAAACTGTTTTTT.

This chain links TRBV7-9 with TRBJ2-7; a weak D match, TRBD1 (6 bases). This CDR3 region has 15 residues. Between the trimmed V and J ends, which lost 5 bases and 4 bases, there was a span of 18 bases. The germline gives CDR1 SEHNR, CDR2 FQNEAQ (reference sequence). CDR3 loop: CASSLGAVEPYEQYF. The CDR3 bases are TGTGCCAGCAGCCTGGGGGCTGTGGAGCCTTACGAGCAGTACTTC. The variable domain in full, completed from reference TRBV7-9 and TRBJ2-7, reads DTGVSQNPRHKITKRGQNVTFRCDPISEHNRLYWYRQTLGQGPEFLTYFQNEAQLEKSRLLSDRFSAERPKGSFSTLEIQRTEQGDSAMYLCASSLGAVEPYEQYFGPGTRLTVT.

This chain connects TRBV19 to TRBJ2-7; D is uncertain. CDR3 length: 14 residues. Looked up from germline, CDR1 is LNHDA and CDR2 is SQIVND (reference sequence). The germline V and J ends were trimmed by 0 bases and 4 bases, with 10 bases remaining between them. In nucleotides, the CDR3 is TGTGCCAGTAGTATAGATGCGTACTCGTACGAGCAGTACTTC. Translation gives CASSIDAYSYEQYF.

This sequence joins TRBV15 and TRBJ2-7; tentatively, D is TRBD2 (7 bases). The CDR3 has 17 amino acids. The V gene lost 1 base and the J gene lost 0 bases, with 16 bases spanning the gap. Germline loops: CDR1 LNHNV, CDR2 YYDKDF (reference sequence). In nucleotides, the CDR3 is TGTGCCACCAGCAGAGCTGGGGGGGGGCCCGGCTCCTACGAGCAGTACTTC. It specifies CATSRAGGGPGSYEQYF.

The rearrangement joins TRBV28 to TRBJ2-7; 7 nucleotides align to TRBD1. Germline V CDR1 and CDR2: MDHEN, SYDVKM. The CDR3 covers 13 residues. The junction had 6 bases not matched to a gene; V was cut back by 6 bases and J by 4 bases. The CDR3 DNA reads as TGTGCCAGCAGATTACAGGGGCCATACGAGCAGTACTTC. Its protein is CASRLQGPYEQYF.

J is TRBJ1-2 and V is TRBV7-8; perhaps TRBD1 as D (6 bases). This CDR3 contains 13 residues. V shed 5 bases and J shed 5 bases, with 12 bases lying between them. Germline V lookup: CDR1 SGHVS, CDR2 FQNEAQ. The CDR3 DNA sequence: TGTGCCAGCAGCGCGCAGGGGTCGTATGGCTACACCTTC. Its translation: CASSAQGSYGYTF. The full variable domain, in which reference TRBV7-8 and TRBJ1-2 provide the parts outside the CDR3, is GAGVSQSPRYKVAKRGQDVALRCDPISGHVSLFWYQQALGQGPEFLTYFQNEAQLDKSGLPSDRFFAERPEGSVSTLKIQRTQQEDSAVYLCASSAQGSYGYTFGSGTRLTVV.

In nucleotides, the CDR3 is TGTGCCAGCAGTCGAGACAGGGAGGGCAATCAGCCCCAGCATTTT. Translating it yields CASSRDREGNQPQHF. The chain couples TRBV7-2 to TRBJ1-5; TRBD1 matches at 7 bases. Losses at the gene ends were 6 bases for V and 2 bases for J; bases not matched to a gene: 7. The CDR3 runs 15 residues. In germline, CDR1 is SGHTA, CDR2 FQGNSA.

The chain has TRBV10-3 and TRBJ1-5, with 8 bases that match TRBD1. CDR1 is ENHRY, CDR2 SYGVKD, per germline. With V trimmed by 6 bases and J by 4 bases, 5 bases remained unmatched. This CDR3 has 14 residues. This CDR3 is CAISMDRDNQPQHF. The CDR3 nucleotides are TGTGCCATCAGCATGGACAGGGATAATCAGCCCCAGCATTTT.